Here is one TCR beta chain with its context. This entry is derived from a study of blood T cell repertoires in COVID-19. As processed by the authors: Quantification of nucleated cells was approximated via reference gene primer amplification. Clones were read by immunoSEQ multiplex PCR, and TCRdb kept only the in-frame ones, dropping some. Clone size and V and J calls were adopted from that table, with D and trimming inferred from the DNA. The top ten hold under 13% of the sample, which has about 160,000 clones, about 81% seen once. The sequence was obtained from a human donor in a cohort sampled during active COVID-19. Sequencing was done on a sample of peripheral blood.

CDR3 in amino acids: CASSVGTPYEQYF. CDR3 nucleotides: TGTGCCAGCAGCGTCGGGACACCGTACGAGCAGTACTTC. The chain combines TRBV12-3 or TRBV12-4 with TRBJ2-7; TRBD1 is a possible D gene (6 bases). V lost 6 bases, J lost 4 bases, and 13 bases lay in between. CDR3 length equals 13 residues.